The rows below give T cell receptor beta chains drawn from one sample of a study of CD8+ T cells in alopecia areata. The assay was immunoSEQ multiplex PCR, and TCRdb's table has in-frame clones only and misses some. The sample contains hundreds of thousands of clones, about 62% of which appear only once. The input for sequencing was CD4+ T cells sorted from blood, taken at week 24, from a patient treated with tofacitinib. These receptors were obtained from a human donor with alopecia areata. CDR3s include the opening cysteine and the closing phenylalanine or tryptophan. The D gene is left open where the match is weak. Where a row states a size, it is once, few, many or the class of an expanded clone; other rows omit it.

J	V	D	size	DNA	CDR3
TRBJ2-2	TRBV19	TRBD1	few	TGTGCCAGTGGGACAGGACCGAGGACCGGGGAGCTGTTTTTT	CASGTGPRTGELFF
TRBJ2-1	TRBV6-5	TRBD1	NA	TGTGCCAGCAGTTACCGACAGGGGGCAGGTTGGGAGCAGTTCTTC	CASSYRQGAGWEQFF
TRBJ2-3	TRBV29-1	TRBD1	NA	TGCAGCGTTGATAGGGGACAGGGCACAGATACGCAGTATTTT	CSVDRGQGTDTQYF
TRBJ2-4	TRBV2	NA	NA	TGTGCCAGCAGTGATCTGTCGGCCTTCGCGGGCAACATTCAGTACTTC	CASSDLSAFAGNIQYF
TRBJ1-2	TRBV5-1	NA	NA	TGCGCCAGCAGCACCAGGACCAATCGTGGCTACACCTTC	CASSTRTNRGYTF
TRBJ2-4	TRBV29-1	NA	NA	TGCAGCGTTGTGCGAATAGGCAGGGACATTCAGTACTTC	CSVVRIGRDIQYF
TRBJ2-7	TRBV7-9	NA	NA	TGTGCCAGCAGCTTATCGGCTCATTCGCGGGACCGGGCCTACGAGCAGTACTTC	CASSLSAHSRDRAYEQYF
TRBJ1-6	TRBV5-1	NA	NA	TGCGCCAGCAGCTTGGGGTTCTCCGGGACCCCTAATTCACCCCTCCACTTT	CASSLGFSGTPNSPLHF
TRBJ1-1	TRBV29-1	NA	NA	TGCAGCGTTGGTTTGGCTTTCTTT	CSVGLAFF
TRBJ2-5	TRBV7-2	NA	NA	TGTGCCAGCAGCTTGGTCCAAGAGACCCAGTACTTC	CASSLVQETQYF
TRBJ2-2	TRBV2	NA	once	TGTGCCAGCAGGGAAACCGGGGAGCTGTTTTTT	CASRETGELFF
TRBJ2-3	TRBV29-1	NA	few	TGCAGTTCGGGGGAGGATACGCAGTATTTT	CSSGEDTQYF
TRBJ1-5	TRBV27	NA	NA	TGTGCCAGCAGTTTGTCAGGGGTTGGCAATCAGCCCCAGCATTTT	CASSLSGVGNQPQHF
TRBJ1-1	TRBV4-1	NA	NA	TGCGCCAGCAGCCAAGGAGGGCACCAACGGATGAACACTGAAGCTTTCTTT	CASSQGGHQRMNTEAFF
TRBJ1-6	TRBV2	NA	NA	TGTGCCAGCAGTAACACGGACGCGGTTAATTCACCCCTCCACTTT	CASSNTDAVNSPLHF
TRBJ1-1	TRBV6-6	NA	few	TGTGCCAGCAGTTACTCTGGCAGTTACACTGAAGCTTTCTTT	CASSYSGSYTEAFF
TRBJ2-3	TRBV7-2	NA	NA	TGTGCCAGCAGCCCGACTCGGGACACAGATACGCAGTATTTT	CASSPTRDTDTQYF
TRBJ1-2	TRBV4-1	NA	NA	TGCGCCAGCAGCCAAGCCCCTGGACAGCGGCTACCAGCTAACTATGGCTACACCTTC	CASSQAPGQRLPANYGYTF
TRBJ1-1	TRBV4-1	NA	NA	TGCGCCAGCAGCCAAGGAGTAGGAGGGGACACTGAAGCTTTCTTT	CASSQGVGGDTEAFF
TRBJ2-2	TRBV9	NA	NA	TGTGCCAGCAGCGTGGAAGGGTCCGGGGAGCTGTTTTTT	CASSVEGSGELFF
TRBJ1-2	TRBV9	TRBD1	NA	TGTGCCAGCAGCCCGAACCCACAGGGGAACTATGGCTACACCTTC	CASSPNPQGNYGYTF
TRBJ2-4	TRBV6-5	NA	NA	TGTGCCAGCACAGGGGGGGAAGTTCAGTACTTC	CASTGGEVQYF
TRBJ1-2	TRBV29-1	TRBD1	NA	TGCAGCGACGAGGGGGCAGTTAACTATGGCTACACCTTC	CSDEGAVNYGYTF
TRBJ2-1	TRBV29-1	NA	NA	TGCAGCGTTGATTTCCAGGGACCCTACAATGAGCAGTTCTTC	CSVDFQGPYNEQFF
TRBJ2-7	TRBV4-1	TRBD2	few	TGCGCCAGCAGCCAAGAGTATCGCGGGGGATCCTACGAGCAGTACTTC	CASSQEYRGGSYEQYF
TRBJ2-1	TRBV30	NA	NA	TGTGCCTGGAGTGTACGGTCTAGCGAGCAGTTCTTC	CAWSVRSSEQFF
TRBJ2-7	TRBV29-1	NA	few	TGCAGCGTTACAGGGACATCGCCCTACGAGCAGTACTTC	CSVTGTSPYEQYF
TRBJ2-7	TRBV7-9	NA	NA	TGTGCCAGCAGCTTAATGACGGAATCCGACGAGCAGTACTTC	CASSLMTESDEQYF
TRBJ2-5	TRBV5-6	TRBD2	NA	TGTGCCAGCAGCACACGACTAGCGGGCCTCCAAGAGACCCAGTACTTC	CASSTRLAGLQETQYF
TRBJ2-1	TRBV6-5	NA	few	TGTGCCAGCGGGAATTCAAGGCAGTTCTTC	CASGNSRQFF
TRBJ2-7	TRBV28	TRBD2	few	TGTGCCAGCAGTTCGACGGGGGGTAGCGCCTACGAGCAGTACTTC	CASSSTGGSAYEQYF
TRBJ2-6	TRBV10-3	NA	few	TGTGCCATCAGTCCGCGGCATTTCTCTGGGGCCAACGTCCTGACTTTC	CAISPRHFSGANVLTF
TRBJ2-3	TRBV5-1	NA	few	TGCGCCAGCAGCTTGCTTTCTGGAGATACGCAGTATTTT	CASSLLSGDTQYF
TRBJ2-7	TRBV7-9	TRBD1	few	TGTGCCAGCAGCTTTTACAGGGGACGGGAATACGAGCAGTACTTC	CASSFYRGREYEQYF
TRBJ2-1	TRBV5-1	TRBD2	few	TGCGCCAGCAGCTTGGGGGGACTAGCAAACCATGAGCAGTTCTTC	CASSLGGLANHEQFF
TRBJ2-5	TRBV27	TRBD1	NA	TGTGCCAGCAGTCTCAGGGGGCAAGAGACCCAGTACTTC	CASSLRGQETQYF
TRBJ2-3	TRBV29-1	NA	few	TGCAGCGCCGAGGGGGGGCCGTTTAGCACAGATACGCAGTATTTT	CSAEGGPFSTDTQYF
TRBJ2-5	TRBV5-6	NA	NA	TGTGCCAGCAGCTCGTGGGGGGCCGAGACCCAGTACTTC	CASSSWGAETQYF
TRBJ2-4	TRBV5-4	NA	NA	TGTGCCAGCAGCCCCGCTGAGGTAGCCAAAAACATTCAGTACTTC	CASSPAEVAKNIQYF
TRBJ2-1	TRBV7-6	TRBD2	few	TGTGCCAGCAGCGGAAAAGCGGGGGGAAACAATGAGCAGTTCTTC	CASSGKAGGNNEQFF
TRBJ2-3	TRBV7-9	NA	NA	TGTGCCAGCACCCCTGGCCCCACAGATACGCAGTATTTT	CASTPGPTDTQYF
TRBJ2-5	TRBV7-2	NA	few	TGTGCCAGCAGCTTACAGTGGGGCAGACAAGAGACCCAGTACTTC	CASSLQWGRQETQYF
TRBJ2-7	TRBV7-2	TRBD1	NA	TGTGCCAGCACGCGACAGGGCGACTCCTACGAGCAGTACTTC	CASTRQGDSYEQYF
TRBJ2-3	TRBV27	NA	NA	TGTGCCAGCAGCCCGGGGCCCGGCACAGATACGCAGTATTTT	CASSPGPGTDTQYF
TRBJ2-1	TRBV19	NA	few	TGTGCCAGTAGATCCTTGGGAGCTAGCTCCTACAATGAGCAGTTCTTC	CASRSLGASSYNEQFF
TRBJ2-4	TRBV7-9	NA	few	TGTGCCAGCAGCCGCCAGGGTACTCAGTACTTC	CASSRQGTQYF
TRBJ1-1	TRBV7-9	NA	few	TGTGCCAGCAGCTTAGAAGCGGACACTGAAGCTTTCTTT	CASSLEADTEAFF
TRBJ2-2	TRBV29-1	NA	NA	TGCAGCGTTGAGGGGCGGCGCACCGGGGAGCTGTTTTTT	CSVEGRRTGELFF
TRBJ2-1	TRBV4-1	NA	NA	TGCGCCAGCAGCCAACCACAGCGGCGGGAGCAGTTCTTC	CASSQPQRREQFF
TRBJ1-4	TRBV29-1	NA	NA	TGCAGCGTTGGTCAACGGTACCGAGGTGGAGGTGAAAAACTGTTTTTT	CSVGQRYRGGGEKLFF
TRBJ1-1	TRBV5-4	NA	NA	TGTGCCAGCAGTCTTGCAGCAGAGAACACTGAAGCTTTCTTT	CASSLAAENTEAFF
TRBJ2-1	TRBV2	NA	NA	TGTGCCAGCAGTTCCCGGGGTGGCGGGGAGCAGTTCTTC	CASSSRGGGEQFF
TRBJ2-5	TRBV28	NA	NA	TGTGCCAGCAGTTTAGGTGGGGGAGAGACCCAGTACTTC	CASSLGGGETQYF